This TCR beta chain derives from a study of PD-L1 blockade in urothelial cancer. For the study at large: Treatment start was followed by blood analysis at 3 weeks (second dose) and again at 6 weeks. The study recovered a median of around 130,000 T cells per blood sample.

This CDR3 is built from 14 residues. V trimming: 1 base; J trimming: 6 bases; junction bases outside the gene matches: 6. Germline CDR1 reads MNHEY; CDR2 reads SMNVEV (reference sequence). Every PCR was spiked with synthetic TCR analog templates. Clones were read by immunoSEQ multiplex PCR, and TCRdb kept only the in-frame ones, dropping some. There are about 130,000 clones in the sample; about 83% occur only once, and 2.4% lies in the top ten. This sample's time point: peripheral blood 6 weeks after treatment start. Sequenced material: PBMCs, taken around atezolizumab (anti-PD-L1) treatment. V and J are TRBV27 and TRBJ2-7; 7 bases are a match to TRBD1. This TCR was recovered from a man over 45 with urothelial cancer. The CDR3 region is CASSLFEGAGEQYF. DNA of the CDR3: TGTGCCAGCAGTTTATTTGAGGGGGCAGGCGAGCAGTACTTC.